This record covers a single TCR beta chain. Its antigen is undetermined. The data were taken from a study of vaccination and CD4 T cells after COVID-19. Overall study: SARS-CoV-2, HCoV-NL63, HCoV-OC43 and HCoV-229E supplied the overlapping spike peptides used to stimulate cells. A CEFX pool, an HIV-1 Nef pool, or else no peptide went into the control cultures.

Overall study results and limits: In convalescent patients, 304 of 307 vaccine-specific clones were spike mono-reactive. With convalescent patients, a median approximately 90% of reactive clones emerged solely after vaccination.

The Oncomine TCR Beta short-read assay was applied to DNA of cultured CD4+ T cells. Each CDR3 protein gets one entry after TCRdb re-called the PCR reads with MiXCR. The table shows some 3,400 distinct CDR3 sequences, with 70% to 90% occurring only once. Treatment meaning: 10-day PBMC culture with coronavirus spike peptide pools or control peptides (ViraFEST assay). This clonotype was obtained from a human donor who had recovered from COVID-19. Sequenced input: CD4+ T cells from blood, cultured in vitro.

The CDR3 DNA reads as TGTGCCGGACACGGGGATCGGACAGTCTATGGCTACACCTTC. This gives the protein CAGHGDRTVYGYTF. The rearrangement joins TRBV2 to TRBJ1-2; TRBD1 might be the D (6 bases). V lost 11 bases, J lost 4 bases, and 20 bases lay in between. Per germline, CDR1 SNHLY and CDR2 FYNNEI. The CDR3 has 14 residues.